The 28 T cell receptor beta chains listed next were all sequenced from one sample in a study of shared clonotypes between healthy human individuals. Method: immunoSEQ multiplex PCR; TCRdb's copy keeps in-frame clones and lacks some. In the table there are fewer than 1.4 million clones, roughly 74% of which are singletons. The sequenced sample was memory CD4+ T cells from PBMCs. Subset in this sample: CD45RA-negative fraction. The source of these receptors is a man between 18 and 35 years old in good health. Some clones in this sample may be carry-over from other donors' samples.

J is TRBJ1-5 and V is TRBV6-1; no clear D gene. The germline CDR1 and CDR2 sequences are MNHNS and SASEGT. This CDR3 contains 15 residues. Trimming took off 4 bases at V and 0 bases at J, with 10 bases between the two ends. As DNA, the CDR3 is TGTGCCAGCAGTGTTCTGGGTTCTAGCAATCAGCCCCAGCATTTT. Protein product: CASSVLGSSNQPQHF.

This clone was seen many times. Distinct nucleotide sequences in the sample also encode this CDR3. The gene calls are TRBV30 and TRBJ2-1; 9 nucleotides match TRBD2. Per germline, CDR1 GTSNPN and CDR2 SVGIG (reference sequence). The CDR3 runs to 14 residues. V was pared by 2 bases and J by 6 bases, with 5 bases of the junction left unmatched. This CDR3 is CAWSNGLASNEQFF. CDR3 nucleotide sequence: TGTGCCTGGAGTAACGGACTAGCGAGCAATGAGCAGTTCTTC.

V and J are TRBV29-1 and TRBJ2-7; 8 nucleotides agree with TRBD2. J gave up 5 bases and V 6 bases, and 6 bases lay outside the gene matches. Germline V CDR1 and CDR2: SQVTM, ANQGSEA. The CDR3 totals 12 residues. The CDR3, as DNA: TGCAGCGTACTAGCGGCAGGCCACGAGCAGTACTTC. Residues: CSVLAAGHEQYF.

This clone was picked up a small number of times. Other DNA sequences in the same sample also yield this CDR3. The rearrangement joins TRBV9 to TRBJ2-5; maybe TRBD1 (6 bases). This CDR3 region has 14 residues. V gave up 3 bases and J gave up 2 bases, with 11 bases separating them. Germline CDR1 SGDLS, CDR2 YYNGEE. The CDR3: CASSAGQPQETQYF. CDR3 coding DNA: TGTGCCAGCAGCGCCGGACAGCCTCAAGAGACCCAGTACTTC.

The CDR3 sequence: CASSLWQGKSNQPQHF. The CDR3, as DNA: TGTGCCAGCAGTTTATGGCAGGGGAAAAGCAATCAGCCCCAGCATTTT. This chain uses TRBV28 with TRBJ1-5; maybe TRBD1 (6 bases). CDR3 size: 16 residues. V was shortened by 0 bases and J by 1 base, with 10 bases between the two germline ends. Per germline, CDR1 MDHEN and CDR2 SYDVKM. The full variable domain, in which reference TRBV28 and TRBJ1-5 provide the parts outside the CDR3, is DVKVTQSSRYLVKRTGEKVFLECVQDMDHENMFWYRQDPGLGLRLIYFSYDVKMKEKGDIPEGYSVSREKKERFSLILESASTNQTSMYLCASSLWQGKSNQPQHFGDGTRLSIL.

This clone was found a few times. This chain connects TRBV11-2 to TRBJ1-1; 7 bases align to TRBD1. The CDR3 has 15 residues. Trimming at V came to 8 bases and at J to 1 base, leaving 10 bases not matched to a gene. In germline, CDR1 is SGHAT, CDR2 FQNNGV. CDR3 sequence (DNA): TGTGCCAGCCGAACCTTCAGGGGGAAGAACACTGAAGCTTTCTTT. It is translated as CASRTFRGKNTEAFF.

The chain links TRBV7-6 to TRBJ2-3; D gene uncertain. Trimming shortened V by 5 bases and J by 4 bases, and 22 bases separated the two germline ends. This CDR3 spans 17 amino acids. Germline CDR1 reads SGHVS; CDR2 reads FNYEAQ. The CDR3 region has the DNA TGTGCCAGCAGCCCATCTCCCCAAACCCCTCCCCCAGATACGCAGTATTTT. Its protein product is CASSPSPQTPPPDTQYF.

The rearrangement links TRBV28 to TRBJ2-7; 9 nucleotides agree with TRBD2. V was clipped by 7 bases and J by 2 bases; unmatched bases: 9. This CDR3 comprises 15 residues. The germline gives CDR1 MDHEN, CDR2 SYDVKM. This CDR3 is CASNKAGGGTYEQYF. The CDR3 bases are TGTGCCAGCAATAAAGCGGGAGGTGGAACCTACGAGCAGTACTTC.

The chain recombines TRBV6-1 with TRBJ2-4, with D unclear. There are 14 residues in the CDR3. Trimming cost V 11 bases and J 1 base, with 15 bases left between them. Germline values: CDR1 MNHNS, CDR2 SASEGT. CDR3 nucleotide sequence: TGTGCCGCGGCGACCGACCAGGCCAAAAACATTCAGTACTTC. As protein: CAAATDQAKNIQYF.

This clone was found many times. The sample holds other DNA sequences that translate to the same CDR3. This chain connects TRBV28 to TRBJ2-7; 8 nucleotides match TRBD2. The CDR3 is made up of 14 amino acids. J was trimmed by 6 bases and V by 8 bases; bases with no gene match: 12. Germline V lookup: CDR1 MDHEN, CDR2 SYDVKM. The CDR3 DNA follows: TGTGCCAGCTTCCCAACGGGAGGGCCGAGCGAGCAGTACTTC. It is translated as CASFPTGGPSEQYF.

This clone was detected once. J is TRBJ2-7 and V is TRBV30, with 9 positions matching TRBD1. Germline trimming cut 1 base from V and 7 bases from J; bases unmatched to any gene: 8. Germline CDR1 GTSNPN, CDR2 SVGIG (reference sequence). The CDR3 is made up of 14 amino acids. CDR3 region: CAWSETGQGPEQYF. CDR3 nucleotides: TGTGCCTGGAGTGAAACGGGACAGGGCCCAGAGCAGTACTTC.

Comments on this clone: The sample carries other DNA sequences with the same CDR3. This chain links TRBV19 with TRBJ1-1; a possible D gene is TRBD1 (5 bases). With 0 bases removed from V and 3 bases from J, the gap between germline ends came to 5 bases. CDR1 and CDR2 from the germline V gene are LNHDA and SQIVND (reference sequence). The CDR3 runs 13 residues. The CDR3 region has the DNA TGTGCCAGTAGTATAGAAGGGGACACTGAAGCTTTCTTT. Translating it yields CASSIEGDTEAFF.

This clone has only a few counts. J is TRBJ1-1 and V is TRBV11-2, with 7 bases lining up with TRBD1. The CDR3 is made up of 17 amino acids. Germline CDR1 reads SGHAT; CDR2 reads FQNNGV. The V segment lost 5 bases and the J segment 0 bases; nucleotides outside the gene matches: 12. CDR3 sequence (DNA): TGTGCCAGCAGCGGCGGGGGACAGCAAGGCTTGAACACTGAAGCTTTCTTT. This gives the protein CASSGGGQQGLNTEAFF.

This clone appeared a few times. The chain joins TRBV7-9 to TRBJ2-5; D uncertain. The V gene's germline CDR1 is SEHNR and CDR2 FQNEAQ (reference sequence). CDR3 length: 13 amino acids. V was pared by 2 bases and J by 1 base, with 5 bases between. The CDR3, as DNA: TGTGCCAGCAGCTTACTGAGCCAAGAGACCCAGTACTTC. This encodes CASSLLSQETQYF.

In regard to this clone: At the DNA level, this CDR3 is encoded by other sequences in the same sample as well. The chain uses TRBV10-3 and TRBJ2-5; D remains ambiguous. From germline, CDR1 is ENHRY and CDR2 SYGVKD. Deletions cut 2 bases from V and 4 bases from J, with 2 bases between. The CDR3 is made up of 11 amino acids. The CDR3 protein is CAISERETQYF. CDR3 sequence (DNA): TGTGCCATCAGTGAGAGAGAGACCCAGTACTTC.

This clone has more than one count but fewer than ten. The chain employs TRBV5-6 and TRBJ2-5, with 15 bases that match TRBD2. CDR1 is SGHDT and CDR2 is YYEEEE in the germline V gene. The J segment lost 7 bases and the V segment lost 3 bases, leaving 7 bases of the junction unmatched. The CDR3 consists of 16 residues. The CDR3: CASSWGLAGGPGTQYF. The CDR3 nucleotides are TGTGCCAGCAGCTGGGGACTAGCGGGAGGCCCAGGGACCCAGTACTTC.

The chain has TRBV4-1 and TRBJ2-1; D remains ambiguous. The germline CDR1 and CDR2 sequences are MGHRA and YSYEKL. CDR3 length equals 16 residues. The germline V and J ends were trimmed by 0 bases and 1 base, with 10 bases remaining between them. The CDR3 loop reads CASSQDLTGSYNEQFF. CDR3 coding DNA: TGCGCCAGCAGCCAAGACTTGACGGGTTCCTACAATGAGCAGTTCTTC.

This chain joins TRBV10-1 and TRBJ1-2, with no clear D. Germline V gene data show CDR1 as WNHNN and CDR2 as SYGVQD (reference sequence). V was clipped by 5 bases and J by 3 bases, with 13 bases between them. The CDR3 spans 14 residues. For the CDR3, the DNA is TGCGCCAGCAGTACCGAAAGTACTTACTATGGCTACACCTTC. The encoded protein is CASSTESTYYGYTF.

The V call is TRBV19, the J call TRBJ1-4; weak D call: TRBD1 (6 bases). The length of the CDR3 is 15 residues. From germline, CDR1 is LNHDA and CDR2 SQIVND (reference sequence). V lost 4 bases and J 1 base, leaving 10 bases between the germline ends. This CDR3 reads CASSSRGGTNEKLFF. Here the CDR3 DNA reads TGTGCCAGTAGTAGCAGGGGTGGAACTAATGAAAAACTGTTTTTT.

Concerning this clone itself: This may be a read error, as it is one base from a much larger clone. The V call is TRBV30, the J call TRBJ2-7; TRBD1 matches 9 bases. Germline lookup yields CDR1 GTSNPN and CDR2 SVGIG (reference sequence). CDR3 size: 13 residues. The CDR3, as DNA: TGTGTCTGGAACTCGGACAGGGGATACGAGCAGTACTTC. Protein product: CVWNSDRGYEQYF.

The chain couples TRBV4-2 to TRBJ2-7; TRBD2 matches 8 bases. There are 15 residues in the CDR3. Germline assignment: CDR1 LGHNA and CDR2 YNFKEQ. V was clipped by 2 bases and J by 3 bases; unmatched bases: 6. DNA for the CDR3: TGTGCCAGCAGCCAACAAGCGGGAGAGGACTACGAGCAGTACTTC. It encodes CASSQQAGEDYEQYF.

Of note for this clone: A clone one base away is much larger, so this may be a read error. V usage is TRBV6-6 and J usage is TRBJ2-2, with no clear D. Trimming left V 4 bases short and J 5 bases short, with 8 bases between. Germline-derived CDR1 and CDR2 are MNHNY and SVGAGI (reference sequence). This CDR3 spans 13 amino acids. The CDR3 DNA follows: TGTGCCAGCAGTTCCCTTGGGACCGGGGAGCTGTTTTTT. Protein sequence: CASSSLGTGELFF.

This clone was observed a single time. This rearrangement joins TRBV25-1 to TRBJ2-7; 9 bases are a match to TRBD1. The CDR3 length is 13 residues. Germline values: CDR1 MGHDK, CDR2 SYGVNS. With V trimmed by 10 bases and J by 4 bases, 8 bases remained unmatched. The CDR3 here is CATLPGQGYEQYF. In DNA, the CDR3 is TGTGCCACCCTCCCGGGACAGGGATACGAGCAGTACTTC.

V gene TRBV6-5 combines with J gene TRBJ2-7, with unresolved D. The CDR3 has 14 residues. CDR1 is MNHEY, CDR2 SVGAGI, per germline. Trimming cost V 5 bases and J 2 bases, with 13 bases left between them. The CDR3, as DNA: TGTGCCAGCAGTAGGGAAGCCCCCCCCTACGAGCAGTACTTC. Translated, it gives CASSREAPPYEQYF.

The chain combines TRBV25-1 with TRBJ2-3; unclear D gene. The CDR3 extends over 15 amino acids. CDR1 is MGHDK and CDR2 is SYGVNS in the germline V gene. Trimming shortened V by 3 bases and J by 6 bases, and 16 bases separated the two germline ends. Written as DNA, the CDR3 is TGTGCCAGCAGTGACGCCTCAGCACTCGATGATACGCAGTATTTT. This sequence encodes CASSDASALDDTQYF.

The rearrangement links TRBV21-1 to TRBJ1-1. TRBV21-1 is an annotated pseudogene. This CDR3 spans 14 amino acids. CDR3 DNA sequence: TGTGCCAGCGAGAGCCGGCTCATGAACACTGAAGCTTTCTTT. This translates into CASESRLMNTEAFF.

This clone was counted between two and nine times. The V call is TRBV6-1, the J call TRBJ1-2, with unresolved D. Trimming shortened V by 6 bases and J by 4 bases, and 6 bases separated the two germline ends. Germline CDR1 reads MNHNS; CDR2 reads SASEGT. There are 11 residues in the CDR3. DNA of the CDR3: TGTGCCAGCAGGGAGTTCTATGGCTACACCTTC. This sequence encodes CASREFYGYTF.

Turning to this clone: A far larger clone is just one base off, so this is likely a read error. The same CDR3 can be traced to other DNA sequences in this sample. The chain has TRBV18 and TRBJ1-1; 9 bases agree with TRBD1. The junction had 1 base not matched to a gene; V was cut back by 2 bases and J by 6 bases. Per germline, CDR1 KGHSH and CDR2 LQKENI. The CDR3 contains 13 residues. The DNA for the CDR3 is TGTGCCAGCTCACCAGACAGGGGGGCTGAAGCTTTCTTT. Translating it yields CASSPDRGAEAFF.